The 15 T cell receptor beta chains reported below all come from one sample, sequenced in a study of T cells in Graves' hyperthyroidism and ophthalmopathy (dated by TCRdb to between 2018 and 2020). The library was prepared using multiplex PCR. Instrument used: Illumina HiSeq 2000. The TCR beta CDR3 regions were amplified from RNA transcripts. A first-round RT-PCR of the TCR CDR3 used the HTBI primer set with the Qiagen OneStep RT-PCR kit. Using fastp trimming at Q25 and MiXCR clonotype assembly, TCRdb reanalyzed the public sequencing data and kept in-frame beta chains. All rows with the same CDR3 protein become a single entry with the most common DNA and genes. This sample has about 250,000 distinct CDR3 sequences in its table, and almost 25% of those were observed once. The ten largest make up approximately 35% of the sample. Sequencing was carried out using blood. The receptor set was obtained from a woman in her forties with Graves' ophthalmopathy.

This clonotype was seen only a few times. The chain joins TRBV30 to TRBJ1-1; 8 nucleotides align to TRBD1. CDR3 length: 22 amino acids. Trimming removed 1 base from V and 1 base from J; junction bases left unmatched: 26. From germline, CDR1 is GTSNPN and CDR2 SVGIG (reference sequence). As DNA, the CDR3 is TGTGCCTGGAGTGGCCGCGACTTTCACCGCGTCCCGGGACAGGACCCGAACACTGAAGCTTTCTTT. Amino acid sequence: CAWSGRDFHRVPGQDPNTEAFF.

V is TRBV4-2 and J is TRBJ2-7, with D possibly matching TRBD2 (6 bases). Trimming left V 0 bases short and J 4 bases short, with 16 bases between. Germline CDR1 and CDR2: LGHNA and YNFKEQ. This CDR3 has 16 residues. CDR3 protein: CASSQERAGLFYEQYF. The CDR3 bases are TGTGCCAGCAGCCAAGAGAGGGCGGGATTATTTTACGAGCAGTACTTC.

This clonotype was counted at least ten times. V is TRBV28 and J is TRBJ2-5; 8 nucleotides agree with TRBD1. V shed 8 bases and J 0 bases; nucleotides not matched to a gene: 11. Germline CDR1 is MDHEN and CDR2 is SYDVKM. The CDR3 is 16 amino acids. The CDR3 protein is CASGSLRDRHQETQYF. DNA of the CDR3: TGTGCCAGCGGGTCTCTCCGGGACAGGCACCAAGAGACCCAGTACTTC.

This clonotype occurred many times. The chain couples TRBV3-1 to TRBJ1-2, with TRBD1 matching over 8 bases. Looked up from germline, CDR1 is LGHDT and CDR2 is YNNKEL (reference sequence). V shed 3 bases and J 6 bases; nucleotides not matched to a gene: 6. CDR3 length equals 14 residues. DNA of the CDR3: TGTGCCAGCAGCCACCCCCCAGGGGGCGATGGCTACACCTTC. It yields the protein CASSHPPGGDGYTF.

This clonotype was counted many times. The CDR3 nucleotides are TGTGCCAGCAAACAGGGGATCTCCTACGAGCAGTACTTC. This sequence encodes CASKQGISYEQYF. The V call is TRBV6-1, the J call TRBJ2-7; 7 positions agree with TRBD1. CDR3 size: 13 residues. The germline CDR1 and CDR2 sequences are MNHNS and SASEGT. The trim removed 7 bases at V and 0 bases at J, leaving 3 bases unmatched.

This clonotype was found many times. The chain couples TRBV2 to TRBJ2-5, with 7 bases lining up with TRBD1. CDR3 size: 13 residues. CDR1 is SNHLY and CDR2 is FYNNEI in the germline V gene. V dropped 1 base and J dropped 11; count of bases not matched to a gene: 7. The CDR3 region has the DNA TGTGCCAGCAGTGAAGACAGGGGCCCGGGTCAGTACTTC. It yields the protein CASSEDRGPGQYF.

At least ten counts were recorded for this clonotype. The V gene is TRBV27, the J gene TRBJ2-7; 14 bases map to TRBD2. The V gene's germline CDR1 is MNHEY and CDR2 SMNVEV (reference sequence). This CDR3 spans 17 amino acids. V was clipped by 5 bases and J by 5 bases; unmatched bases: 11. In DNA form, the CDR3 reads TGTGCCAGCAGTCTTTTAGGGACTAGCGGGAGTACCCACGAGCAGTACTTC. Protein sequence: CASSLLGTSGSTHEQYF.

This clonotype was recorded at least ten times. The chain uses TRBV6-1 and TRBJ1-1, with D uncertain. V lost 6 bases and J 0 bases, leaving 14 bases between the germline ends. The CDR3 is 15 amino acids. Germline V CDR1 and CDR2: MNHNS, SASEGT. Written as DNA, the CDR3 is TGTGCCAGCAGACCGGAATCCTTGGTGAACACTGAAGCTTTCTTT. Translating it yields CASRPESLVNTEAFF.

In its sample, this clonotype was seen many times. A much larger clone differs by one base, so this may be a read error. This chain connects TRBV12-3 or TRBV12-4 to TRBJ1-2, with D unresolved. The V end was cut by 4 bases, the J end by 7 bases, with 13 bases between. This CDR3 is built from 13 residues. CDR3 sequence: CASSSYEGAGYTF. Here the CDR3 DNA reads TGTGCCAGCAGTTCATATGAGGGTGCTGGCTACACCTTC.

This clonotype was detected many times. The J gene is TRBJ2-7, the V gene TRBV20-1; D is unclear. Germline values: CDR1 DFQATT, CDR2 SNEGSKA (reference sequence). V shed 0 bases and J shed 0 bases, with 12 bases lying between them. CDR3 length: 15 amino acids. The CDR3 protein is CSARDGRRSSYEQYF. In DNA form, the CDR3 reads TGCAGTGCTAGAGACGGGCGCCGAAGCTCCTACGAGCAGTACTTC.

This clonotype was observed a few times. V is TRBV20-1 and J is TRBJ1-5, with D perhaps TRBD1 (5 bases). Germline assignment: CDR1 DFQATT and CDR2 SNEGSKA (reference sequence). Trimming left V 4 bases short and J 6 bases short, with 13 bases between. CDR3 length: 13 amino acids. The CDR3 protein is CSAIAGSSQPQHF. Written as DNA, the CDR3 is TGCAGTGCTATTGCAGGGTCTAGTCAGCCCCAGCATTTT.

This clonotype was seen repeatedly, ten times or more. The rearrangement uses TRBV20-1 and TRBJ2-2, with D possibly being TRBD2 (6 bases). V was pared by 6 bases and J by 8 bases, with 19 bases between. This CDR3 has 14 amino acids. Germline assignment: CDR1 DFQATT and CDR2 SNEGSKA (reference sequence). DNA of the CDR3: TGCAGTGCCACGGGGGACGGGGCAGTTGGGGAGCTGTTTTTT. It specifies CSATGDGAVGELFF.

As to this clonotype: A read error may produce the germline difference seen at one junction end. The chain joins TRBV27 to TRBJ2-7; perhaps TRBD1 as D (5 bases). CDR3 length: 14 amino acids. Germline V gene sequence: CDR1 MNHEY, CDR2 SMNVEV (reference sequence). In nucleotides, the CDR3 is TGTGCCAGCAGCCCCGTGGGGCTCCCCTACGAGCAGTCCTTC. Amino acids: CASSPVGLPYEQSF.

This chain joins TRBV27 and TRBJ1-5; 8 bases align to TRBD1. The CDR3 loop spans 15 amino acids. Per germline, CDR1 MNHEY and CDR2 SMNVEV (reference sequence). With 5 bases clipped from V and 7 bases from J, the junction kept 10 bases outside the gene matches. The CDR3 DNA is TGTGCCAGCAGTGAAACTGGACAGGGTGGCCAGCCCCAGCATTTT. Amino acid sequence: CASSETGQGGQPQHF.

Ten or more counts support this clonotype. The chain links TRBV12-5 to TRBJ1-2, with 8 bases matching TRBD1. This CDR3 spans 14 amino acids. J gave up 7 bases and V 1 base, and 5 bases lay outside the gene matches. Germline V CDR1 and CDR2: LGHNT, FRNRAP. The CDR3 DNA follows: TGTGCTAGTGGTTTGGGGGGACAGGAGGGTGGCTACACCTTC. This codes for CASGLGGQEGGYTF.